This T cell receptor (beta chain) was captured in a study of cytomegalovirus exposure and HLA in healthy donors. Study overall: The 110 million or so unique TCR beta sequences, from 150 million to 200 million T cells, were found by an earlier analysis. The study's findings and limits: Accurate HLA-A and HLA-B prediction from TCR beta sequences was reported for most subjects.

Germline lookup yields CDR1 SGDLS and CDR2 YYNGEE. This CDR3 is 16 amino acids long. Trimming took 0 bases from V and 0 from J; bases not matched to a gene: 6. The PCR employed 60 Vbeta primers together with 13 Jbeta primers. Sequencing used immunoSEQ multiplex PCR; TCRdb keeps in-frame clones, though not all of them. The sample yields about 160,000 clones, around 76% seen once. Note on this clone: Its antigen is undetermined.

J is TRBJ2-7 and V is TRBV9; 7 nucleotides agree with TRBD2. The sequence derives from a female donor in good health and CMV-seronegative. Material: PBMCs. The CDR3 region is CASSVDGRGSSYEQYF. Here the CDR3 DNA reads TGTGCCAGCAGCGTAGATGGGCGGGGGAGCTCCTACGAGCAGTACTTC.